Below are 14 T cell receptor beta chains sequenced from a single sample in a study of early stage breast cancer tumors. Sequenced by immunoSEQ multiplex PCR; TCRdb stores in-frame clones only, minus some. The sample contains tens of thousands of clones, approximately 78% of which appear only once. The sample taken for sequencing was blood. Source of these receptors: a person aged 35-50 years with breast cancer.

This clone was counted ten times or more. The chain recombines TRBV6-5 with TRBJ2-6, with D possibly being TRBD2 (5 bases). Germline V gives CDR1 MNHEY, CDR2 SVGAGI. Trimming pared 2 bases from V and 0 bases from J, leaving 5 bases between. The CDR3 contains 15 residues. The DNA of the CDR3 is TGTGCCAGCAGTTACGAGGGCTCTGGGGCCAACGTCCTGACTTTC. Amino acids: CASSYEGSGANVLTF.

This clone was observed a single time. This chain connects TRBV19 to TRBJ2-7, with 11 bases identical to TRBD1. Germline V gene sequence: CDR1 LNHDA, CDR2 SQIVND (reference sequence). The V and J ends lost 10 bases and 2 bases, in that order; junction bases with no gene match: 10. This CDR3 region has 15 residues. The CDR3 sequence is CATMAGTGGTYEQYF. The CDR3 DNA sequence: TGTGCCACTATGGCCGGGACAGGGGGAACCTACGAGCAGTACTTC.

The chain carries TRBV6-4 and TRBJ2-5; no firm D call. Trimming removed 7 bases from V and 6 bases from J, with 24 bases in between. This CDR3 comprises 16 residues. Germline V gives CDR1 MRHNA, CDR2 SNTAGT. Here the CDR3 DNA reads TGTGCCAGCACCCAACGTCGGACGGTAAGCTCGAAGACCCAGTACTTC. Protein product: CASTQRRTVSSKTQYF.

This rearrangement joins TRBV13 to TRBJ1-3; D call uncertain. The CDR3 is 15 amino acids. The germline V gene encodes CDR1 PRHDT and CDR2 FYEKMQ (reference sequence). The ends were cut back, 5 bases at V and 2 bases at J, with 13 bases in the middle. CDR3 nucleotides: TGTGCCAGCAGCGTAAAGGATGAAACTGGAAACACCATATATTTT. Protein sequence: CASSVKDETGNTIYF. The variable domain in full, completed from reference TRBV13 and TRBJ1-3, reads AAGVIQSPRHLIKEKRETATLKCYPIPRHDTVYWYQQGPGQDPQFLISFYEKMQSDKGSIPDRFSAQQFSDYHSELNMSSLELGDSALYFCASSVKDETGNTIYFGEGSWLTVV.

The chain links TRBV6-6 to TRBJ1-2; TRBD1 aligns across 7 bases. Germline V CDR1 and CDR2: MNHNY, SVGAGI (reference sequence). This CDR3 comprises 13 residues. V trimming: 6 bases; J trimming: 14 bases; junction bases outside the gene matches: 15. In nucleotides, the CDR3 is TGTGCCAGCAGCTTGGAGACAGGGCAAGGCCTTACCTTC. Protein: CASSLETGQGLTF.

The chain joins TRBV4-2 to TRBJ2-1, with 8 bases that match TRBD2. CDR1 and CDR2 from the germline V gene are LGHNA and YNFKEQ. The CDR3 contains 17 residues. V lost 1 base to trimming and J lost 4 bases; unmatched junction nucleotides: 9. CDR3 nucleotides: TGTGCCAGCAGCCAAGCCCCCTCTAGCGGGCCGTACAATGAGCAGTTCTTC. It is translated as CASSQAPSSGPYNEQFF.

The chain joins TRBV5-1 to TRBJ2-5; D gene ambiguous. CDR1 SGHRS and CDR2 YFSETQ come from the germline V gene. Trimming cost V 1 base and J 0 bases, with 10 bases left between them. The CDR3 sequence is 15 residues long. In DNA, the CDR3 is TGCGCCAGCAGCTTGCCGGTAGATCACCAAGAGACCCAGTACTTC. Translation: CASSLPVDHQETQYF.

This rearrangement joins TRBV6-1 to TRBJ2-1; D tentatively fits TRBD1 or TRBD2 (5 bases each). V lost 3 bases and J lost 5, with 17 bases in between. The CDR3 covers 16 residues. Per germline, CDR1 MNHNS and CDR2 SASEGT. The CDR3 region is CASSDVSGRADNEQFF. CDR3 DNA sequence: TGTGCCAGCAGTGACGTCTCAGGGCGGGCCGACAATGAGCAGTTCTTC.

J is TRBJ1-2 and V is TRBV5-4; D call uncertain. Trimming pared 3 bases from V and 4 bases from J, leaving 7 bases between. Per germline, CDR1 SGHNT and CDR2 YYREEE (reference sequence). The CDR3 loop spans 12 amino acids. The CDR3 DNA sequence: TGTGCCAGCAGCTCCCAACTCTATGGCTACACCTTC. It codes for CASSSQLYGYTF.

V gene TRBV5-5 combines with J gene TRBJ1-1; D not resolved. The CDR3 covers 13 residues. Germline CDR1 is SGHKS and CDR2 is YYEKEE (reference sequence). V was cut by 0 bases and J by 1 base, with 4 bases left in between. The CDR3 sequence is CASSLDRNTEAFF. DNA for the CDR3: TGTGCCAGCAGCTTGGACAGGAACACTGAAGCTTTCTTT.

The rearrangement links TRBV15 to TRBJ2-5; D gene uncertain. CDR1 and CDR2 (germline): LNHNV, YYDKDF (reference sequence). V was cut by 5 bases and J by 5 bases, with 6 bases left in between. The CDR3 totals 11 residues. CDR3 sequence: CATSLRETQYF. CDR3 DNA: TGTGCCACCAGCTTACGGGAGACCCAGTACTTC.

This clone was seen a few times. The J gene is TRBJ1-1, the V gene TRBV5-1, with D uncertain. The CDR3 totals 13 residues. Germline V gene lookup returns CDR1 SGHRS and CDR2 YFSETQ. V lost 5 bases, J lost 4 bases, and 12 bases lay in between. The DNA of the CDR3 is TGCGCCAGCAGGAGACAAGGAAGCACTGAAGCTTTCTTT. Encoded protein: CASRRQGSTEAFF.

This clone occurred a few times. The chain links TRBV4-2 to TRBJ2-5; possibly TRBD1 for D (5 bases). The germline V gene encodes CDR1 LGHNA and CDR2 YNFKEQ. The CDR3 has 15 residues. V lost 1 base to trimming and J lost 2 bases, with 11 bases between them. CDR3 bases: TGTGCCAGCAGCCAAGCCGACAGAATACAAGAGACCCAGTACTTC. This encodes CASSQADRIQETQYF.

V and J are TRBV4-1 and TRBJ2-2; D might be TRBD1 (5 bases). The CDR3 loop spans 16 amino acids. Germline values: CDR1 MGHRA, CDR2 YSYEKL. The V end lost 1 base, the J end lost 5 bases, and 14 bases lay between the germline ends. The CDR3, as DNA: TGCGCCAGCAGCCAAGGGCGGAGTCAGGGTACCGGGGAGCTGTTTTTT. Translating it yields CASSQGRSQGTGELFF.